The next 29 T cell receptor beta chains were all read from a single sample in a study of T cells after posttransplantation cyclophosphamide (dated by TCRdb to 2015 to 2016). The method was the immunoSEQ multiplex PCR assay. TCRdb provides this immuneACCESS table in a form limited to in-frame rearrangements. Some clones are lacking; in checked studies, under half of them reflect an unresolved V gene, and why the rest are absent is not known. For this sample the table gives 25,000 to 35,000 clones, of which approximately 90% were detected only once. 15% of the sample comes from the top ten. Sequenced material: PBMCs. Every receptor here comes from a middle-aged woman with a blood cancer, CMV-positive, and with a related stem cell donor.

CDR3 bases: TGTGCCAGCAGCATCACAGGGAATACCCTTTACGAGCAGTACTTC. The encoded protein is CASSITGNTLYEQYF. J is TRBJ2-7 and V is TRBV7-9; perhaps TRBD1 as D (6 bases). The CDR3 is made up of 15 amino acids. Trimming left V 5 bases short and J 4 bases short, with 18 bases between. Germline CDR1 and CDR2: SEHNR and FQNEAQ (reference sequence).

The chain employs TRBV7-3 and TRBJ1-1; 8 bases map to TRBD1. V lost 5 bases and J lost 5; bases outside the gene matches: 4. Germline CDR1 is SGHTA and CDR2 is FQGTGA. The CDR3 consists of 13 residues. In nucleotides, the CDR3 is TGTGCCAGCAGCCCACAGGGGGTAACTGAAGCTTTCTTT. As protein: CASSPQGVTEAFF.

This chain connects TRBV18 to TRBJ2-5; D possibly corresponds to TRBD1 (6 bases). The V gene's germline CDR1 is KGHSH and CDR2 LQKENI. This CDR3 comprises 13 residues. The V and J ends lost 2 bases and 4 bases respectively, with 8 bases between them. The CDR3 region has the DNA TGTGCCAGCTCACCAGGGGGCAGAGAGACCCAGTACTTC. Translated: CASSPGGRETQYF.

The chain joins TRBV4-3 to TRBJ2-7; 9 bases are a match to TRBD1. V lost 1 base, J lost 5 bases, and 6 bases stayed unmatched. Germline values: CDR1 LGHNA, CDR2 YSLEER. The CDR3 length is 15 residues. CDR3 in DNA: TGCGCCAGCAGCCAAGCGACGGGACAGGGCCACGAGCAGTACTTC. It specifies CASSQATGQGHEQYF.

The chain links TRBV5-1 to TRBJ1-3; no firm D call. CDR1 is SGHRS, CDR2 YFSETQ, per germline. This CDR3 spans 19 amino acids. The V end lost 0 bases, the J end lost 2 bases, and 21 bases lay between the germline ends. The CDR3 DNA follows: TGCGCCAGCAGCTTGGATAGTCCTGCCCGCCTTCGAACTGGAAACACCATATATTTT. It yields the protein CASSLDSPARLRTGNTIYF. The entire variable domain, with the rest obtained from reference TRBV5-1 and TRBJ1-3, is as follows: KAGVTQTPRYLIKTRGQQVTLSCSPISGHRSVSWYQQTPGQGLQFLFEYFSETQRNKGNFPGRFSGRQFSNSRSEMNVSTLELGDSALYLCASSLDSPARLRTGNTIYFGEGSWLTVV.

CDR3 residues: CASSTGGYDEKLFF. As DNA, the CDR3 is TGTGCCAGCTCCACAGGGGGCTACGATGAAAAACTGTTTTTT. The chain links TRBV6-1 to TRBJ1-4, with 9 bases lining up with TRBD1. The CDR3 is 14 residues long. The trim removed 8 bases at V and 6 bases at J, leaving 7 bases unmatched. Germline V gene sequence: CDR1 MNHNS, CDR2 SASEGT.

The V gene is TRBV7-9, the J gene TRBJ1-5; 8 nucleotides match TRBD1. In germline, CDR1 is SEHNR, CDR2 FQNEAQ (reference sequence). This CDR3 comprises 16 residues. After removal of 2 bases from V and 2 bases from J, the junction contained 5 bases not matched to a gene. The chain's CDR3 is CASSLTPGQGNQPQHF. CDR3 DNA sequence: TGTGCCAGCAGCTTAACCCCGGGACAGGGCAATCAGCCCCAGCATTTT.

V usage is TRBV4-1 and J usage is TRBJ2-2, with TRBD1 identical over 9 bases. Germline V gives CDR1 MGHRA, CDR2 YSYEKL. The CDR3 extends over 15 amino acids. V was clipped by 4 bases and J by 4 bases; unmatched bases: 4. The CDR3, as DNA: TGCGCCAGCAGCCCGGGACAGGGTGGCACCGGGGAGCTGTTTTTT. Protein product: CASSPGQGGTGELFF.

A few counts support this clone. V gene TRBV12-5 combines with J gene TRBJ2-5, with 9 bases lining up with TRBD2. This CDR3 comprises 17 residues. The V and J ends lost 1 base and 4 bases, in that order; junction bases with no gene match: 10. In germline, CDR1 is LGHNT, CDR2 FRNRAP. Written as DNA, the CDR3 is TGTGCTAGTGGTTTGGGGGCGGGGGGGCCGGGCAGAGAGACCCAGTACTTC. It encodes CASGLGAGGPGRETQYF.

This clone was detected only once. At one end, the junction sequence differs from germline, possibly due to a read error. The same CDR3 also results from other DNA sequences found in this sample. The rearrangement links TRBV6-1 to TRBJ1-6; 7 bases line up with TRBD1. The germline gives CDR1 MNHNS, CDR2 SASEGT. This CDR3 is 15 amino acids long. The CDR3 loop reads CASSDLWDSNSPLHF. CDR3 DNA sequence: TGTGCCAGCAGTGACCTTTGGGACAGTAATTCCCCCCTCCACTTT.

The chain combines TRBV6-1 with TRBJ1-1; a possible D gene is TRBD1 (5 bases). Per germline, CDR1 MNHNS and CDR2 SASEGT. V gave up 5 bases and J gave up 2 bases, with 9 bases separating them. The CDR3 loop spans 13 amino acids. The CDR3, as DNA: TGTGCCAGCAGTTATGGACATAACACTGAAGCTTTCTTT. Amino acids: CASSYGHNTEAFF.

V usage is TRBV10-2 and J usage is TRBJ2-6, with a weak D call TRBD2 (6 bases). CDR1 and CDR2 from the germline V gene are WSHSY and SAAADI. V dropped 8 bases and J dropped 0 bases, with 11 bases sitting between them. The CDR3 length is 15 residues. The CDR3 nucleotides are TGCGCCAGCCGGGAAGCGGGCTCTGGGGCCAACGTCCTGACTTTC. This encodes CASREAGSGANVLTF.

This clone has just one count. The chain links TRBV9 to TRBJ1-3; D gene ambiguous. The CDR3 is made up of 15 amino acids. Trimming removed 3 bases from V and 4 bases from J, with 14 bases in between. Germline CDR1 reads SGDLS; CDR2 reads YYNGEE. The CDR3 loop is CASSGREIQGNTIYF. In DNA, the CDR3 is TGTGCCAGCAGCGGTAGGGAGATACAGGGAAACACCATATATTTT.

CDR3 coding DNA: TGTGCCACCAGCCGACAGGGGGCGAATCAGCCCCAGCATTTT. The encoded protein is CATSRQGANQPQHF. This sequence joins TRBV15 and TRBJ1-5; 10 bases are shared with TRBD1. The J segment lost 4 bases and the V segment lost 5 bases, leaving 2 bases of the junction unmatched. From germline, CDR1 is LNHNV and CDR2 YYDKDF (reference sequence). The CDR3 sequence is 14 residues long.

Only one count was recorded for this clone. The CDR3 bases are TGCGCCAGCAGCTTCTCCGGGACAGACACAGATACGCAGTATTTT. Its translation is CASSFSGTDTDTQYF. The gene calls are TRBV5-1 and TRBJ2-3, with TRBD1 identical over 7 bases. The CDR3 runs 15 residues. After removal of 2 bases from V and 2 bases from J, the junction contained 5 bases not matched to a gene. The V gene's germline CDR1 is SGHRS and CDR2 YFSETQ.

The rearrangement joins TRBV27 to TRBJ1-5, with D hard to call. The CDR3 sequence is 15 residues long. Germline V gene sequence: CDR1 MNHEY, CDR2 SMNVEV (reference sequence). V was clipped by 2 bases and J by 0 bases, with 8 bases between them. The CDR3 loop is CASSLGGYSNQPQHF. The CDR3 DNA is TGTGCCAGCAGTTTAGGAGGTTATAGCAATCAGCCCCAGCATTTT.

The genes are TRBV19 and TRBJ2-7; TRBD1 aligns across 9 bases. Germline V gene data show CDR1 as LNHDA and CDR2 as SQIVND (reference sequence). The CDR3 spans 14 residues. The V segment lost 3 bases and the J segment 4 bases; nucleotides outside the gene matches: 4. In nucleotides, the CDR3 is TGTGCCAGTAGTATCGGGACAGGGTCGTACGAGCAGTACTTC. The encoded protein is CASSIGTGSYEQYF.

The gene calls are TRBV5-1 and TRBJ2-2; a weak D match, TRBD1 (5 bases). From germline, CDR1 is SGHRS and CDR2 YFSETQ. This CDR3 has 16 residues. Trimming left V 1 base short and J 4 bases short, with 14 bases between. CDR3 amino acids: CASSLSASGATGELFF. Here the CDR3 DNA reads TGCGCCAGCAGCTTGTCGGCGTCTGGGGCCACCGGGGAGCTGTTTTTT.

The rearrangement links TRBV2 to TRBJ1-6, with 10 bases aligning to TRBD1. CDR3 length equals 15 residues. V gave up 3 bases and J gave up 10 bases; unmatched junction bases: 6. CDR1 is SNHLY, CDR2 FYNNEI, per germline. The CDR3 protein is CASSDWDRGRSPLHF. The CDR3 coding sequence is TGTGCCAGCAGTGATTGGGACAGGGGCAGATCACCCCTCCACTTT.

DNA for the CDR3: TGCGCCAGCAGCGCTGGGGGACAGGCTTCCTACGAGCAGTACTTC. Its protein is CASSAGGQASYEQYF. J is TRBJ2-7 and V is TRBV5-1, with 8 bases fitting TRBD1. The CDR3 sequence is 15 residues long. CDR1 is SGHRS and CDR2 is YFSETQ in the germline V gene. Losses at the gene ends were 4 bases for V and 1 base for J; bases not matched to a gene: 7.

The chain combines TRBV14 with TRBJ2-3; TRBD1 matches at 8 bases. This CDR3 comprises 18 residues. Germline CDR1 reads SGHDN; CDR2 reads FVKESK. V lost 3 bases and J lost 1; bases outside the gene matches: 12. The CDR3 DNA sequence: TGTGCCAGCAGCCATCTTATCCCGACAGGGGTTGGCACAGATACGCAGTATTTT. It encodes CASSHLIPTGVGTDTQYF.

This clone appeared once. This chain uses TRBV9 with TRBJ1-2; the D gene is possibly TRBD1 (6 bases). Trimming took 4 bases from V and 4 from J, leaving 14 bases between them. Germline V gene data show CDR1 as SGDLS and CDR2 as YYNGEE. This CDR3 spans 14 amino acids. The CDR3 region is CASSSDRQGYGYTF. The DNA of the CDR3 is TGTGCCAGCAGCTCCGACAGGCAAGGCTATGGCTACACCTTC.

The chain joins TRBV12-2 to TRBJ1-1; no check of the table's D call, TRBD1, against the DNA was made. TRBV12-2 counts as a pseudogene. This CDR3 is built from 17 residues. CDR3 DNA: TGTGCAAGTCGCTTTTCCCCAGATCCACCGGGACAGGTAGTGGCTTTCTTT. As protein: CASRFSPDPPGQVVAFF.

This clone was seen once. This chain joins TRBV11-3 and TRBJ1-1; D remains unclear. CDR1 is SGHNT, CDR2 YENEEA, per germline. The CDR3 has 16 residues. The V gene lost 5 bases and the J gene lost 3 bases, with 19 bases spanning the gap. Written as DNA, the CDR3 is TGTGCCAGCAGCCCCCTCGCTGGGGTGGAGGACACTGAAGCTTTCTTT. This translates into CASSPLAGVEDTEAFF. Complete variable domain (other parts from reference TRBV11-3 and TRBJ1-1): EAGVVQSPRYKIIEKKQPVAFWCNPISGHNTLYWYLQNLGQGPELLIRYENEEAVDDSQLPKDRFSAERLKGVDSTLKIQPAELGDSAVYLCASSPLAGVEDTEAFFGQGTRLTVV.

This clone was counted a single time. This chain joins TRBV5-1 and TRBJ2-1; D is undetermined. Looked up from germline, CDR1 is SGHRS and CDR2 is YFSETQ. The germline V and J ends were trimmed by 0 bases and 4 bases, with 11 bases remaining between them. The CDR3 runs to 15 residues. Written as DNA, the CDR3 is TGCGCCAGCAGCTTGGGCGACTCGGAGTACAATGAGCAGTTCTTC. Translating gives CASSLGDSEYNEQFF. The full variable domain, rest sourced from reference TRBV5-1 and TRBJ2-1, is KAGVTQTPRYLIKTRGQQVTLSCSPISGHRSVSWYQQTPGQGLQFLFEYFSETQRNKGNFPGRFSGRQFSNSRSEMNVSTLELGDSALYLCASSLGDSEYNEQFFGPGTRLTVL.

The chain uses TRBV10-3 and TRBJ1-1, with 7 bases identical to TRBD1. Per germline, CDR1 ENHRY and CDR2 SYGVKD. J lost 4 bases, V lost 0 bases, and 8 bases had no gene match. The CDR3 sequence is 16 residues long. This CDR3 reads CAISESAAGGPTEAFF. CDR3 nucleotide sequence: TGTGCCATCAGTGAGTCGGCGGCAGGGGGTCCCACTGAAGCTTTCTTT.

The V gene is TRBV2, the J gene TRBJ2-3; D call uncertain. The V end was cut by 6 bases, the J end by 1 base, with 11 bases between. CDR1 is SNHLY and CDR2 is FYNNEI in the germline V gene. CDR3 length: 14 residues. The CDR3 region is CASSPSMGTDTQYF. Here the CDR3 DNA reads TGTGCCAGCAGCCCGTCTATGGGCACAGATACGCAGTATTTT.

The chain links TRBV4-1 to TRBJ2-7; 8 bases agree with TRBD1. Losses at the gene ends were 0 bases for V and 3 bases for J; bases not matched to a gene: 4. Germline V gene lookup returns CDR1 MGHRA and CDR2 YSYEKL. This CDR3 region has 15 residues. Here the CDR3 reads CASSQEGQDLYEQYF. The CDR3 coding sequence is TGCGCCAGCAGCCAAGAGGGACAGGACCTCTACGAGCAGTACTTC.

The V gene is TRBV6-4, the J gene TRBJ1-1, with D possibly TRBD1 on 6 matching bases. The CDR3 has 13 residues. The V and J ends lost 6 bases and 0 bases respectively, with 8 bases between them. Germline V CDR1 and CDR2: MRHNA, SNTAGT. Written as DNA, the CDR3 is TGTGCCAGCAGAGGGACACTGAACACTGAAGCTTTCTTT. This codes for CASRGTLNTEAFF.